This TCR beta chain was found in a study of T cell responses to AZD1222 COVID-19 vaccine. The study's findings and limits: The study found vaccine-associated CD4 TCRs spanning spike, dominant at 160-218 and 743-854.

As concerns this clone: Its antigen is unknown.

The protocol was immunoSEQ multiplex PCR, while the TCRdb copy is restricted to in-frame clones and leaves out a portion. The sample lists over 95,000 clones, 88% occurring once. CDR1 and CDR2 (germline): DFQATT, SNEGSKA (reference sequence). This CDR3 region has 11 residues. The V end lost 6 bases, the J end lost 0 bases, and 4 bases lay between the germline ends. The source material was peripheral blood, sampled 28 days after the second AZD1222 dose. The J gene is TRBJ2-3, the V gene TRBV20-1; D call uncertain. This clonotype was sampled from an adult who received the AZD1222 COVID-19 vaccine. CDR3 DNA: TGCAGTGCAACTAGCACAGATACGCAGTATTTT. Translating gives CSATSTDTQYF.